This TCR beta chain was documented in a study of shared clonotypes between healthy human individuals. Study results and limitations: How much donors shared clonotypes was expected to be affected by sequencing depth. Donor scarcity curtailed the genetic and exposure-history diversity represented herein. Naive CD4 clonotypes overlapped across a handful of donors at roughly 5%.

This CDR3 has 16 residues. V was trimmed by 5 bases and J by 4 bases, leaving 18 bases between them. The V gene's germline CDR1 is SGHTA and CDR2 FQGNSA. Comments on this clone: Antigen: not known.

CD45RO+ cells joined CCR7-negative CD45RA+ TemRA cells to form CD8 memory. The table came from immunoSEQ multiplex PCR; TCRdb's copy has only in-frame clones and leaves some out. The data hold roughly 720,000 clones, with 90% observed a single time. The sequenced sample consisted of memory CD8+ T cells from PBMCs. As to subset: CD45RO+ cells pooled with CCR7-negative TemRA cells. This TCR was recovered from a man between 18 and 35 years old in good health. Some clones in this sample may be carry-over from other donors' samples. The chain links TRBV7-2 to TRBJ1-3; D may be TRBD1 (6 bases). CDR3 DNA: TGTGCCAGCAGCCCCAGAACAGGGTTTGAAGGAAACACCATATATTTT. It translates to CASSPRTGFEGNTIYF.